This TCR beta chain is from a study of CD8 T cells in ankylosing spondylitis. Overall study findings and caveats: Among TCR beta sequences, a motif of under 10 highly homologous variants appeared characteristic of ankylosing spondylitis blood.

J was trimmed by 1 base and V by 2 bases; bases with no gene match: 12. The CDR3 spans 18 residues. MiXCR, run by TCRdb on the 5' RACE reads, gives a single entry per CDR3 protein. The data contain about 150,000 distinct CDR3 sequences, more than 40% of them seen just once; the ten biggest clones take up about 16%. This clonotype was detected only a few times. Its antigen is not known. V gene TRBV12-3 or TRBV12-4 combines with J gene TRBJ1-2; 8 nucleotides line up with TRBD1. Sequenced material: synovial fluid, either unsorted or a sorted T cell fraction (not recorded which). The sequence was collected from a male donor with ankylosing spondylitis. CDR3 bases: TGTGCCAGCAGTTTAATGTTTCCGCAGGGGGCGGATAACTATGGCTACACCTTC. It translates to CASSLMFPQGADNYGYTF.